This T cell receptor (beta chain) was found in a study of early T cells in non-severe SARS-CoV-2 infection. Individual cDNA molecules received unique molecular identifiers during library preparation. TCRdb independently ran MiXCR on the 5' RACE reads; one entry per CDR3 protein. The sample contains about 98,000 distinct CDR3 sequences, around 12% of which appear only once. Specimen: whole blood. This TCR came from an adult who was a healthcare worker with PCR-confirmed SARS-CoV-2 infection or an uninfected control (not recorded which).

The CDR3 nucleotides are TGCGCCAGCAGCCGGGACAGGGAAGCTTTCTTT. This encodes CASSRDREAFF. The V call is TRBV4-1, the J call TRBJ1-1; 8 bases agree with TRBD1. This CDR3 region has 11 residues. Germline V gene data show CDR1 as MGHRA and CDR2 as YSYEKL. The V segment lost 4 bases and the J segment 8 bases; nucleotides outside the gene matches: 0.